This T cell receptor beta chain was captured in a study of shared clonotypes between healthy human individuals (dated by TCRdb to 2020 to 2021). In the study overall: A few men and a couple of women, aged 18 to 49 years, made up the cohort. For each donor, CD4 naive and CD4 memory were each given three plates, CD8 naive was given two plates, and CD8 memory was given one plate. Blood TCR repertoires of five healthy adults were deeply sequenced to estimate repertoire size and the extent of clonotype sharing between individuals. To increase sequencing depth and limit assay-specific biases, different laboratories used diverse techniques to prepare libraries and sequence TCR repertoires. Per donor, leukapheresis produced somewhere between about 0.9 and 10 billion PBMCs. Here is what the overall study found, with its caveats: Estimated clonotype richness was generally larger for naive than for memory subsets. Pairwise subsampling indicated that sequencing depth was expected to affect the degree of clonotype sharing among donors. The genetic and exposure-history diversity represented was limited by the small number of donors. Even with the large sequencing depth, rarefaction of the sorted-subset datasets indicated that sequencing was incomplete. Sampling was limited to blood, and TCR repertoires in tissue likely differ from TCR repertoires in blood. When a handful of donors were compared, the shared fraction of clonotypes was about 5% for naive CD4, around 3.5% for naive CD8, 2% to 2.5% for memory CD4, and less than 0.5% for memory CD8. Clonotypes shared by all four sorted-subset donors showed higher generation probabilities than non-shared clonotypes.

The cysteine opens and the phenylalanine closes a CDR3 of 13 amino acids. Of all the DNA, just the CDR3 is kept, 39 bases in frame from base 1. Cut back by 3 bases and 2 bases, the V and J ends lie 8 bases apart. CDR1 and CDR2, looked up from the germline V gene (reference sequence), are SEHNR and FQNEAQ. Comments on this clone: Its antigen has not been determined. No quality values exist for individual bases; no much larger clone is one base distant.

Using the deep immunoSEQ assay, multiplex PCR amplified TCR CDR3 regions from genomic DNA. Extracted genomic DNA from each cell subset was distributed evenly across all wells of several immunoSEQ 96-well plates, and each plate was treated as a replicate. For sorted subsets, around 200 ng genomic DNA, equal to 30,000 to 35,000 T cell genomes, was loaded into each replicate PCR. Purified libraries were measured with a Qubit 3.0 fluorometer, size-checked on a Bioanalyzer 2100, and measured again with the KAPA Library Quantification kit. Every immunoSEQ 96-well plate was sequenced on a dedicated single-read 150-cycle Illumina NextSeq 550 flow cell. For the original study's pipeline: Because the immunoSEQ output included only junctional sequences and no quality scores, the filtering could not be the same as the filtering used for full-length reads. To assign V/J genes and CDR3, sequences were annotated against IMGT germline references using PyIR, a Python wrapper for IgBLAST v1.9. Reads were removed for weak V/J assignments (E-value above 1e-6), missing CDR3, stop codons, out-of-frame junctions, or ambiguous translated residues. A V3J clonotype was defined by an identical inferred V gene, J gene, and CDR3 amino acid sequence. To compute the percentage overlap between repertoires, the number of shared unique clonotypes was divided by the size of the smaller repertoire. RTK rarefaction, the Chao1 estimator, and Recon v2.1 estimates of unobserved clonotypes were used to assess repertoire richness. Generation probabilities were computed with OLGA for all TCRbeta clonotypes obtained by the gDNA method from a few donors. Sourced from immuneACCESS, this table was stored by TCRdb with only in-frame sequences that have V and J called. A share of the clones is absent; for the studies checked, an unresolved V gene accounts for under half, and the remainder has no known explanation. V and J calls and clone size come straight from that table; D and trimming were deduced from the DNA. The sample records a few hundred thousand clones, nearly 97% of which are singletons. The biggest ten clones account for about 0.11% of the sample.

CD8 naive samples were CD45RO-negative cells positively selected for CCR7, giving a CD45RA+CCR7+ population that excluded TemRA cells. The donors were healthy, HIV-negative adults who had no recently reported acute infections or vaccinations. All donors were Caucasian adults living in Nashville, Tennessee, USA. Blood was obtained by leukapheresis, after which PBMCs were separated by Ficoll-Histopaque density gradient centrifugation and cryopreserved in liquid nitrogen vapor phase. Analytical flow cytometry was used to check the purity and quantity of each magnetically sorted T cell population. Each sorted fraction had its genomic DNA isolated and then quantified by UV absorbance on a Nanodrop 2000c.

The rearrangement combines TRBV7-9 with TRBJ2-7; the D gene cannot be named for sure. Sequencing used naive CD8+ T cells sorted from blood. Per the publication, the cell subset or site label means: CD45RA+CCR7+. The source is a woman in her twenties or thirties in good health. The DNA sequence is as follows: TGTGCCAGCAGCTTGACTTCACCCTACGAGCAGTACTTC. This sequence encodes CASSLTSPYEQYF.